Shown below are 11 T cell receptor beta chains from a single sample sequenced in a study of blood T cell repertoires in COVID-19 (dated by TCRdb to 2019 to 2021). Preparation of the library involved the immunoSEQ multiplex PCR assay. Drawn from immuneACCESS, this table holds only the in-frame rearrangements with V and J called that TCRdb kept. Clones are partly lost; checked studies trace under half to an unresolved V gene and leave the rest unexplained. The sample records approximately 330,000 clones, approximately 86% of which are singletons. Together, the top ten hold 9.9% of the sample. The sequenced sample was peripheral blood. Source of these receptors: a man aged 25 to 45 with COVID-19, enrolled during active disease.

This clone has a handful of counts. V and J are TRBV6-1 and TRBJ1-2; a weak D match, TRBD1 (6 bases). Germline CDR1 is MNHNS and CDR2 is SASEGT. The CDR3 sequence is 15 residues long. Trimming took 3 bases from V and 4 from J, leaving 15 bases between them. In DNA form, the CDR3 reads TGTGCCAGCAGTGACCGGGACATCCGAATCTATGGCTACACCTTC. Protein sequence: CASSDRDIRIYGYTF.

The rearrangement joins TRBV5-6 to TRBJ2-3; no clear D gene. Germline V gene sequence: CDR1 SGHDT, CDR2 YYEEEE. V lost 4 bases, J lost 5 bases, and 14 bases lay in between. The CDR3 loop spans 14 amino acids. The CDR3 loop is CASSLMTRGDTQYF. The CDR3 DNA is TGTGCCAGCAGCCTCATGACCCGCGGAGATACGCAGTATTTT.

The chain carries TRBV11-2 and TRBJ1-1; D perhaps matches TRBD1 (5 bases). CDR3 size: 14 residues. Trimming stripped 1 base from V and 4 bases from J, with 10 bases between. The V gene's germline CDR1 is SGHAT and CDR2 FQNNGV. The CDR3 sequence: CASSLAYGATEAFF. The CDR3 DNA is TGTGCCAGCAGCTTAGCGTATGGGGCCACTGAAGCTTTCTTT. Combining the CDR3 with reference TRBV11-2 and TRBJ1-1 gives the whole variable domain EAGVAQSPRYKIIEKRQSVAFWCNPISGHATLYWYQQILGQGPKLLIQFQNNGVVDDSQLPKDRFSAERLKGVDSTLKIQPAKLEDSAVYLCASSLAYGATEAFFGQGTRLTVV.

V and J are TRBV6-2 or TRBV6-3 and TRBJ2-7; TRBD2 is a possible D gene (6 bases). Deletions cut 6 bases from V and 4 bases from J, with 19 bases between. CDR1 is MNHEY and CDR2 is SVGEGT in the germline V gene. This CDR3 has 15 amino acids. The CDR3 is CASSPPGTSSYEQYF. CDR3 sequence (DNA): TGTGCCAGCAGCCCCCCCGGGACTTCCTCGTACGAGCAGTACTTC.

The chain joins TRBV28 to TRBJ2-7; D is unresolved. The CDR3 contains 13 residues. Between the trimmed V and J ends, which lost 2 bases and 2 bases, there was a span of 7 bases. The germline V gene encodes CDR1 MDHEN and CDR2 SYDVKM. CDR3 protein: CASSLGGTYEQYF. The CDR3 coding sequence is TGTGCCAGCAGTTTAGGCGGAACCTACGAGCAGTACTTC.

The gene calls are TRBV28 and TRBJ2-2; D is possibly TRBD1 (5 bases). The V gene's germline CDR1 is MDHEN and CDR2 SYDVKM. Trimming removed 2 bases at V and 7 bases at J, with 11 bases between. The CDR3 is 14 residues long. CDR3 coding DNA: TGTGCCAGCAGTTTACTGGGGCGTGTCGGGGAGCTGTTTTTT. Translating it yields CASSLLGRVGELFF.

The chain's CDR3 is CASSLAPWRLMRTQYF. The CDR3 bases are TGTGCCAGCAGTCTAGCCCCCTGGCGACTCATGAGGACCCAGTACTTC. The rearrangement joins TRBV7-2 to TRBJ2-5, with D perhaps TRBD2 (5 bases). The germline CDR1 and CDR2 sequences are SGHTA and FQGNSA. The CDR3 loop spans 16 amino acids. V lost 6 bases and J 7 bases, leaving 24 bases between the germline ends.

The gene calls are TRBV15 and TRBJ1-2; D unresolved. Per the germline V gene, CDR1 is LNHNV and CDR2 is YYDKDF (reference sequence). This CDR3 region has 16 residues. V was trimmed by 1 base and J by 8 bases, leaving 20 bases between them. The CDR3 sequence: CATSRALAAPIGGYTF. CDR3 sequence (DNA): TGTGCCACCAGCAGAGCTCTAGCAGCCCCCATCGGCGGCTACACCTTC.

The V and J genes are TRBV28 and TRBJ1-5; D not resolved. Per germline, CDR1 MDHEN and CDR2 SYDVKM. The CDR3 covers 14 residues. The V and J ends lost 7 bases and 5 bases respectively, with 15 bases between them. The CDR3 sequence: CASTPSRQDQPQHF. The CDR3 bases are TGTGCCAGCACCCCTTCCAGGCAGGATCAGCCCCAGCATTTT.

This chain joins TRBV7-2 and TRBJ1-2, with 9 bases that match TRBD1. Losses at the gene ends were 5 bases for V and 5 bases for J; bases not matched to a gene: 9. The germline CDR1 and CDR2 sequences are SGHTA and FQGNSA. This CDR3 region has 15 residues. CDR3 sequence reads: CASSPGQGRQYGYTF. CDR3 coding DNA: TGTGCCAGCAGCCCGGGACAGGGCCGTCAGTATGGCTACACCTTC. Full variable domain (remainder filled in from reference TRBV7-2 and TRBJ1-2): GAGVSQSPSNKVTEKGKDVELRCDPISGHTALYWYRQSLGQGLEFLIYFQGNSAPDKSGLPSDRFSAERTGGSVSTLTIQRTQQEDSAVYLCASSPGQGRQYGYTFGSGTRLTVV.

The rearrangement uses TRBV6-2 or TRBV6-3 and TRBJ2-2; unclear D gene. The CDR3 is 14 amino acids. With 2 bases removed from V and 4 bases from J, the gap between germline ends came to 8 bases. Germline V CDR1 and CDR2: MNHEY, SVGEGT. The CDR3, as DNA: TGTGCCAGCAGTTACCAGGTGGCCACCGGGGAGCTGTTTTTT. As protein: CASSYQVATGELFF.